Below are 20 T cell receptor beta chains sequenced from a single sample in a study of blood T cell repertoires in COVID-19. Repertoires were generated with immunoSEQ multiplex PCR, while TCRdb's copy carries only in-frame clones and drops some. The profile shows fewer than 300,000 clones, 91% of them singletons. Sequences were obtained from peripheral blood. Receptors originate from a woman aged 25 to 39 with COVID-19, enrolled during active disease.

The rearrangement joins TRBV30 to TRBJ1-6; no firm D call. V was clipped by 5 bases and J by 8 bases, with 13 bases between them. Germline CDR1 and CDR2: GTSNPN and SVGIG (reference sequence). This CDR3 is 13 amino acids long. CDR3 sequence (DNA): TGTGCCTGGGGGCCCGGCGGGGATTCACCCCTCCACTTT. Translating it yields CAWGPGGDSPLHF.

This clone was observed a single time. The genes are TRBV5-1 and TRBJ2-6; D is unclear. Germline V lookup: CDR1 SGHRS, CDR2 YFSETQ. The CDR3 contains 13 residues. V shed 5 bases and J shed 2 bases, with 5 bases lying between them. CDR3 DNA sequence: TGCGCCAGCAGAGGAGCTGGGGCCAACGTCCTGACTTTC. As protein: CASRGAGANVLTF.

The chain uses TRBV19 and TRBJ1-3; D is unresolved. Trimming left V 7 bases short and J 0 bases short, with 7 bases between. The CDR3 is 13 amino acids. The V gene's germline CDR1 is LNHDA and CDR2 SQIVND (reference sequence). CDR3 coding DNA: TGTGCCAGTACGGTCGACTCTGGAAACACCATATATTTT. It translates to CASTVDSGNTIYF. Full variable domain (outside the CDR3, taken from reference TRBV19 and TRBJ1-3): DGGITQSPKYLFRKEGQNVTLSCEQNLNHDAMYWYRQDPGQGLRLIYYSQIVNDFQKGDIAEGYSVSREKKESFPLTVTSAQKNPTAFYLCASTVDSGNTIYFGEGSWLTVV.

The rearrangement links TRBV10-1 to TRBJ2-3; 11 bases are a match to TRBD2. Germline V CDR1 and CDR2: WNHNN, SYGVQD (reference sequence). Trimming at V came to 5 bases and at J to 4 bases, leaving 2 bases not matched to a gene. The length of the CDR3 is 14 residues. CDR3 DNA sequence: TGCGCCAGCAGTTCTAGCGGGAGGCCAGATACGCAGTATTTT. It encodes CASSSSGRPDTQYF.

The gene calls are TRBV18 and TRBJ2-7; TRBD2 is a possible D gene (5 bases). Germline loops: CDR1 KGHSH, CDR2 LQKENI. The CDR3 covers 14 residues. With 0 bases removed from V and 1 base from J, the gap between germline ends came to 7 bases. The CDR3 is CASSPPGSSYEQYF. The DNA for the CDR3 is TGTGCCAGCTCACCACCGGGGAGTTCCTACGAGCAGTACTTC.

The chain combines TRBV7-2 with TRBJ2-7; possible D gene TRBD1, 5 bases. This CDR3 region has 14 residues. The germline V gene encodes CDR1 SGHTA and CDR2 FQGNSA. Trimming removed 1 base from V and 3 bases from J, with 10 bases in between. CDR3 nucleotide sequence: TGTGCCAGCAGCTTAGACAAGGGGCGCTACGAGCAGTACTTC. This sequence encodes CASSLDKGRYEQYF.

CDR3 nucleotide sequence: TGTGCCAGCAGTTCCCGACTAGGAAACTACGAGCAGTACTTC. Protein product: CASSSRLGNYEQYF. The V gene is TRBV27, the J gene TRBJ2-7; D possibly corresponds to TRBD2 (6 bases). V lost 4 bases and J lost 3, with 13 bases in between. The CDR3 covers 14 residues. Per germline, CDR1 MNHEY and CDR2 SMNVEV (reference sequence).

This chain connects TRBV11-2 to TRBJ2-2; tentative D call: TRBD2 (5 bases). V gave up 4 bases and J gave up 1 base, with 7 bases separating them. The CDR3 extends over 14 amino acids. CDR1 and CDR2 (germline): SGHAT, FQNNGV. CDR3 sequence reads: CASSSGLNTGELFF. The DNA of the CDR3 is TGTGCCAGCAGCTCCGGACTGAACACCGGGGAGCTGTTTTTT. Variable domain in full (rest from reference TRBV11-2 and TRBJ2-2): EAGVAQSPRYKIIEKRQSVAFWCNPISGHATLYWYQQILGQGPKLLIQFQNNGVVDDSQLPKDRFSAERLKGVDSTLKIQPAKLEDSAVYLCASSSGLNTGELFFGEGSRLTVL.

In its sample, this clone was seen once. The chain carries TRBV5-1 and TRBJ1-1; no firm D call. The CDR3 is 15 residues long. Trimming left V 2 bases short and J 3 bases short, with 14 bases between. Germline CDR1 and CDR2: SGHRS and YFSETQ. The CDR3 DNA is TGCGCCAGCAGCTTATCAACATACCTTGACACTGAAGCTTTCTTT. Its translation is CASSLSTYLDTEAFF.

V usage is TRBV27 and J usage is TRBJ2-5; D unresolved. CDR3 length: 13 residues. The ends were cut back, 2 bases at V and 3 bases at J, with 7 bases in the middle. CDR1 and CDR2 (germline): MNHEY, SMNVEV (reference sequence). CDR3 nucleotide sequence: TGTGCCAGCAGTTTAGGTAGAAAAGAGACCCAGTACTTC. Protein: CASSLGRKETQYF.

Regarding this clone: Its ends do not fully match the called genes, so a read error is possible. The V and J genes are TRBV28 and TRBJ1-5, with TRBD1 as a possible D gene (6 bases). The CDR3 is 12 residues long. Germline-derived CDR1 and CDR2 are MDHEN and SYDVKM. Here the CDR3 reads CASSLGWDIQIF. DNA for the CDR3: TGTGCCAGCAGTTTAGGTTGGGACATTCAAATTTTT.

The chain recombines TRBV12-3 or TRBV12-4 with TRBJ2-5, with D unclear. The CDR3 loop spans 13 amino acids. Trimming left V 2 bases short and J 5 bases short, with 9 bases between. CDR3 loop: CASSLTGRETQYF. CDR3 bases: TGTGCCAGCAGTTTAACTGGCAGGGAGACCCAGTACTTC.

This sequence joins TRBV11-3 and TRBJ2-3, with D tentatively TRBD1 (6 bases). CDR3 length equals 16 residues. V gave up 0 bases and J gave up 4 bases, with 14 bases separating them. Germline V lookup: CDR1 SGHNT, CDR2 YENEEA. The CDR3 nucleotides read TGTGCCAGCAGCTTAGATGGGACAAGAGTCGCAGATACGCAGTATTTT. This translates into CASSLDGTRVADTQYF.

The chain recombines TRBV3-1 (or the pseudogene TRBV3-2) with TRBJ2-5, with a tentative D call TRBD1 (7 bases). The ends were cut back, 0 bases at V and 3 bases at J, with 14 bases in the middle. The CDR3 spans 16 residues. Germline CDR1 is LGHDT and CDR2 is YNNKEL (reference sequence). The CDR3 DNA reads as TGTGCCAGCAGCCAAGATTTAGCAGGGGGGAAAGAGACCCAGTACTTC. Translated, it gives CASSQDLAGGKETQYF.

The V gene is TRBV5-4, the J gene TRBJ1-2; TRBD1 matches at 9 bases. Germline V gene lookup returns CDR1 SGHNT and CDR2 YYREEE (reference sequence). The length of the CDR3 is 14 residues. The V segment lost 3 bases and the J segment 8 bases; nucleotides outside the gene matches: 8. CDR3 sequence: CASSSGQGSGGYTF. CDR3 DNA sequence: TGTGCCAGCAGCTCGGGACAGGGATCGGGGGGCTACACCTTC. Looking up the rest from reference TRBV5-4 and TRBJ1-2 gives the full variable domain: ETGVTQSPTHLIKTRGQQVTLRCSSQSGHNTVSWYQQALGQGPQFIFQYYREEENGRGNFPPRFSGLQFPNYSSELNVNALELDDSALYLCASSSGQGSGGYTFGSGTRLTVV.

J is TRBJ2-1 and V is TRBV19, with TRBD2 matching 10 bases. Germline V CDR1 and CDR2: LNHDA, SQIVND (reference sequence). The junction had 8 bases not matched to a gene; V was cut back by 7 bases and J by 2 bases. The CDR3 has 16 amino acids. The CDR3 nucleotides read TGTGCCAGTACGAGGCTAGCGGGAGTGCCCTACAATGAGCAGTTCTTC. Its protein product is CASTRLAGVPYNEQFF.

The rearrangement links TRBV18 to TRBJ2-6; 10 bases map to TRBD1. V dropped 6 bases and J dropped 2; count of bases not matched to a gene: 10. The CDR3 contains 18 residues. CDR1 and CDR2 from the germline V gene are KGHSH and LQKENI. The CDR3 is CASSFSGTGAAGANVLTF. CDR3 DNA sequence: TGTGCCAGCTCCTTCTCCGGGACAGGGGCTGCTGGGGCCAACGTCCTGACTTTC.

This chain joins TRBV10-3 and TRBJ1-6; 9 nucleotides align to TRBD1. The V and J ends lost 2 bases and 4 bases, in that order; junction bases with no gene match: 0. CDR3 length: 15 amino acids. CDR1 is ENHRY, CDR2 SYGVKD, per germline. The CDR3 sequence is CAISEGQGYNSPLHF. For the CDR3, the DNA is TGTGCCATCAGTGAGGGACAGGGGTATAATTCACCCCTCCACTTT.

This sequence joins TRBV5-1 and TRBJ2-1; TRBD2 matches at 7 bases. V trimming: 4 bases; J trimming: 6 bases; junction bases outside the gene matches: 13. This CDR3 contains 16 residues. Looked up from germline, CDR1 is SGHRS and CDR2 is YFSETQ. CDR3 bases: TGCGCCAGCAGCCAGCACGGGGGGACGGTCAGCAATGAGCAGTTCTTC. Translation: CASSQHGGTVSNEQFF.

The chain couples TRBV19 to TRBJ2-3, with D perhaps TRBD1 (6 bases). Looked up from germline, CDR1 is LNHDA and CDR2 is SQIVND (reference sequence). CDR3 length equals 14 residues. The V end lost 6 bases, the J end lost 1 base, and 11 bases lay between the germline ends. The CDR3 reads CASRRGYGTDTQYF. As DNA, the CDR3 is TGTGCCAGTAGAAGGGGGTACGGCACAGATACGCAGTATTTT.